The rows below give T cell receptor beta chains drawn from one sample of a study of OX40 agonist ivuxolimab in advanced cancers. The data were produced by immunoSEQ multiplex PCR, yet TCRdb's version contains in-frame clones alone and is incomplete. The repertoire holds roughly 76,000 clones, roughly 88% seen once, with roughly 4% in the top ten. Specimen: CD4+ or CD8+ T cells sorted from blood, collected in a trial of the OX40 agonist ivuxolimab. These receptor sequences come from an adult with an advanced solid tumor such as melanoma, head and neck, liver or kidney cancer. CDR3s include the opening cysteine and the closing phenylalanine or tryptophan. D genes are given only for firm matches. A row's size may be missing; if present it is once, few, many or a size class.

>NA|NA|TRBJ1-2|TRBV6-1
CASSSGFGYTF
TGTGCCAGCAGCTCAGGGTTCGGCTACACCTTC
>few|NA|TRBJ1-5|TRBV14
CASSQDWRPRQPQHF
TGTGCCAGCAGCCAAGATTGGAGGCCCCGCCAGCCCCAGCATTTT
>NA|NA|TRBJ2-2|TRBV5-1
CASSSGGVVTGELFF
TGCGCCAGCAGCTCCGGGGGAGTGGTCACCGGGGAGCTGTTTTTT
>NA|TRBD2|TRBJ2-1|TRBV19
CASTPVKAGISYNEQFF
TGTGCCAGTACTCCAGTAAAAGCGGGAATTTCCTACAATGAGCAGTTCTTC
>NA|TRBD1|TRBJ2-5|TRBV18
CASSPPGQGEQETQYF
TGTGCCAGCTCACCACCGGGACAGGGGGAACAAGAGACCCAGTACTTC
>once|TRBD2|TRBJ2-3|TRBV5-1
CASSPGLAGEVDTQYF
TGCGCCAGCAGCCCGGGACTAGCGGGAGAAGTGGATACGCAGTATTTT
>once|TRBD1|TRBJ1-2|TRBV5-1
CASSGGDREEGGYTF
TGCGCCAGCAGCGGAGGGGACAGGGAAGAGGGAGGCTACACCTTC
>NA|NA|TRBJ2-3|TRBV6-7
CASSYPIRDHGLTDTQYF
TGTGCCAGCAGTTACCCAATCCGGGACCACGGGCTCACAGATACGCAGTATTTT
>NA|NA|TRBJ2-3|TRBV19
CASSSHQLTDTQYF
TGTGCCAGTAGTAGCCACCAACTCACAGATACGCAGTATTTT
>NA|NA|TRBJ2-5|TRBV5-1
CASSQVQETQYF
TGCGCCAGCAGCCAGGTCCAAGAGACCCAGTACTTC
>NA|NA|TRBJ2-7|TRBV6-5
CASSYARGDYEQYF
TGTGCCAGCAGTTACGCTAGAGGGGATTACGAGCAGTACTTC
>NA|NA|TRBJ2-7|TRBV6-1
CASSEQIGGLFMGYEQYF
TGTGCCAGCAGTGAGCAAATCGGAGGACTCTTTATGGGCTACGAGCAGTACTTC
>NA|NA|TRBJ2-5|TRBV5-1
CASSLWYGGGETQYF
TGCGCCAGCAGCTTGTGGTATGGGGGCGGAGAGACCCAGTACTTC
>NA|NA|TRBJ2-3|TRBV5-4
CASSLPGASTDTQYF
TGTGCCAGCAGCCTCCCGGGAGCTAGCACAGATACGCAGTATTTT
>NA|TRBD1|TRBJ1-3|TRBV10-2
CASSGTGGPGPIF
TGCGCCAGCAGCGGGACAGGGGGCCCAGGACCCATTTTT
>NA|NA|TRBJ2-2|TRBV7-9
CASTVNTGELFF
TGTGCCAGCACCGTAAACACCGGGGAGCTGTTTTTT
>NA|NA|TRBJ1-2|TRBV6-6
CASSSDIYGYTF
TGTGCCAGCAGTTCGGACATCTATGGCTACACCTTC
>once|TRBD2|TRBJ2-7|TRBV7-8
CASSLAASGSVYEQYF
TGTGCCAGCAGCTTAGCCGCTAGCGGGAGTGTCTACGAGCAGTACTTC
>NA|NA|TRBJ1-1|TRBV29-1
CSVDRGQYETNTEAFF
TGCAGCGTTGATCGAGGACAGTATGAGACGAACACTGAAGCTTTCTTT
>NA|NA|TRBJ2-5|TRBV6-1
CASSDISTQETQYF
TGTGCCAGCAGTGATATAAGTACTCAAGAGACCCAGTACTTC
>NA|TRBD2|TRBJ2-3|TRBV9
CASSASGSTDTQYF
TGTGCCAGCAGCGCTAGCGGGAGCACAGATACGCAGTATTTT
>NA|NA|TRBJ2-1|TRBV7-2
CASSLGRDNEQFF
TGTGCCAGCAGCTTAGGTCGGGACAATGAGCAGTTCTTC
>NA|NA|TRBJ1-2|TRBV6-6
CASSYSADTNYGYTF
TGTGCCAGCAGTTACTCGGCAGATACTAACTATGGCTACACCTTC
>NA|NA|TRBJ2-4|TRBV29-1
CSVVDGTQSNIQYF
TGCAGCGTAGTTGACGGCACTCAATCCAACATTCAGTACTTC
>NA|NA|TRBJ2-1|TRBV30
CAWSVRTEQFF
TGTGCCTGGAGTGTACGCACTGAGCAGTTCTTC
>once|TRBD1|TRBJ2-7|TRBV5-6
CASSFLSAPGQGEDEQYF
TGTGCCAGCAGCTTCTTATCGGCTCCTGGACAGGGGGAAGACGAGCAGTACTTC
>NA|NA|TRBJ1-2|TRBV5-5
CASSLAPGQSNYGYTF
TGTGCCAGCAGCTTGGCCCCTGGACAGAGCAACTATGGCTACACCTTC
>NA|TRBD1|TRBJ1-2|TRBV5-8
CASSLQTGANYGYTF
TGTGCCAGCAGCTTGCAGACAGGGGCCAACTATGGCTACACCTTC
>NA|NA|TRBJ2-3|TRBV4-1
CASSSQPLSTDTQYF
TGCGCCAGCAGCTCCCAACCCCTTAGCACAGATACGCAGTATTTT
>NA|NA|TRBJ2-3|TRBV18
CASSPPPYNTDTQYF
TGTGCCAGCTCACCCCCACCCTATAACACAGATACGCAGTATTTT